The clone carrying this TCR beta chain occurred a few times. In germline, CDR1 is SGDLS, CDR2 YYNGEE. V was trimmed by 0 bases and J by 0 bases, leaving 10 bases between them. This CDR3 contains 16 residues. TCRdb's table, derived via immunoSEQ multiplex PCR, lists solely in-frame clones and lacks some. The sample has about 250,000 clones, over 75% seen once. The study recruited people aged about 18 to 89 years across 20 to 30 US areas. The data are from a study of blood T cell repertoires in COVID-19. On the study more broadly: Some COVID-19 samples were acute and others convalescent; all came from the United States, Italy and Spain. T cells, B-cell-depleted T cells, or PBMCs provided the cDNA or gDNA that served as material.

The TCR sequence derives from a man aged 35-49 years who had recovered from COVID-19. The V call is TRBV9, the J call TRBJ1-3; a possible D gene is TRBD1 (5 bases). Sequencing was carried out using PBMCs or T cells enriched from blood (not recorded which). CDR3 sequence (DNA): TGTGCCAGCAGCGTAGAAGGGGCCAGCTCTGGAAACACCATATATTTT. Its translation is CASSVEGASSGNTIYF. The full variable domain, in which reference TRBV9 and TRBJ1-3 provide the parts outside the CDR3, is DSGVTQTPKHLITATGQRVTLRCSPRSGDLSVYWYQQSLDQGLQFLIQYYNGEERAKGNILERFSAQQFPDLHSELNLSSLELGDSALYFCASSVEGASSGNTIYFGEGSWLTVV.